Below, 4 T cell receptor beta chains from the same sample are listed, as sequenced in a study of cytomegalovirus exposure and HLA in healthy donors. PCR employed 60 Vbeta and 13 Jbeta primers. Assay: immunoSEQ multiplex PCR; the TCRdb copy retains only in-frame clones and omits some. The sample yields 150,000 to 200,000 clones, roughly 80% seen once. Sequenced material: PBMCs. Receptors were obtained from a woman younger than 30 in good health and CMV-seronegative.

The chain has TRBV5-1 and TRBJ2-2, with 9 positions matching TRBD2. Germline trimming cut 1 base from V and 5 bases from J; bases unmatched to any gene: 9. The CDR3 covers 17 residues. Germline V gene sequence: CDR1 SGHRS, CDR2 YFSETQ. The CDR3 nucleotides are TGCGCCAGCAGCTTGTTGGCGGGAGGGCCGGTTACCGGGGAGCTGTTTTTT. Translating it yields CASSLLAGGPVTGELFF.

The chain couples TRBV7-2 to TRBJ1-1, with D possibly TRBD1 on 6 matching bases. The germline gives CDR1 SGHTA, CDR2 FQGNSA. V was shortened by 3 bases and J by 3 bases, with 17 bases between the two germline ends. The CDR3 is made up of 16 amino acids. The CDR3 here is CASSLGHRGGYTEAFF. In DNA form, the CDR3 reads TGTGCCAGCAGCTTGGGACATCGAGGAGGTTACACTGAAGCTTTCTTT.

This chain joins TRBV27 and TRBJ2-2; D call uncertain. CDR1 MNHEY and CDR2 SMNVEV come from the germline V gene (reference sequence). The CDR3 has 13 residues. Trimming removed 5 bases at V and 5 bases at J, with 9 bases between. This CDR3 reads CASSTLRTGELFF. Here the CDR3 DNA reads TGTGCCAGCAGTACCTTGCGGACCGGGGAGCTGTTTTTT.

The V and J genes are TRBV6-1 and TRBJ1-2; TRBD1 agrees at 9 bases. The V and J ends lost 5 bases and 5 bases, in that order; junction bases with no gene match: 6. The CDR3 consists of 14 residues. The germline gives CDR1 MNHNS, CDR2 SASEGT. The CDR3 region is CASSSGQGKYGYTF. CDR3 nucleotides: TGTGCCAGCAGTTCGGGACAGGGAAAATATGGCTACACCTTC.